Listed below are T cell receptor beta chains from one sample, sequenced in a study of cytomegalovirus exposure and HLA in healthy donors. Assay used: immunoSEQ multiplex PCR; TCRdb lists only in-frame clones, some missing. The sample has about 200,000 clones, roughly 73% seen once. Sequencing was done on a sample of PBMCs. The receptors were sampled from a woman in her 30s in good health and CMV-seronegative. Each CDR3 is given with its conserved first and last residue. The order of the fields is V gene, D gene, clone size, J gene, CDR3 protein, CDR3 DNA. The D gene is left open where the match is weak. A clone size is listed for some rows: how often the clone was seen (once, few, many), or a class if it is expanded.

TRBV5-1	TRBD1	-	TRBJ1-4	CASSQGTGGWARANEKLFF	TGCGCCAGCAGCCAGGGGACAGGGGGCTGGGCGCGGGCTAATGAAAAACTGTTTTTT
TRBV6-1	TRBD1	-	TRBJ2-7	CASTPGTGVYEQYF	TGTGCCAGCACCCCCGGGACAGGAGTTTACGAGCAGTACTTC
TRBV6-1	-	-	TRBJ2-7	CASVPDGGISYEQYF	TGTGCCAGCGTACCGGACGGGGGAATTTCCTACGAGCAGTACTTC
TRBV4-3	TRBD1	-	TRBJ2-5	CASSLTTGLLETQYF	TGCGCCAGCAGCCTAACGACAGGGCTGTTAGAGACCCAGTACTTC
TRBV7-9	-	few	TRBJ1-2	CASSLPGLDYGYTF	TGTGCCAGCAGCTTGCCGGGACTGGACTATGGCTACACCTTC
TRBV12-5	TRBD1	-	TRBJ2-1	CASGPTGTGGYNEQFF	TGTGCTAGTGGCCCCACCGGGACAGGGGGTTACAATGAGCAGTTCTTC
TRBV10-3	TRBD1	-	TRBJ1-5	CAIIARQGRSLPSNQPQHF	TGTGCCATCATCGCCCGACAGGGCCGCAGCTTGCCCTCCAATCAGCCCCAGCATTTT
TRBV19	TRBD1	-	TRBJ2-1	CASSGRTGINEQFF	TGTGCCAGTAGTGGTAGGACAGGGATAAATGAGCAGTTCTTC
TRBV5-1	-	-	TRBJ2-3	CASSPGDTDTQYF	TGCGCCAGCAGCCCGGGGGACACAGATACGCAGTATTTT
TRBV27	TRBD1	-	TRBJ1-2	CASSFRADRPEGYTF	TGTGCCAGCAGTTTCCGAGCGGACAGGCCTGAAGGCTACACCTTC
TRBV7-2	TRBD1	-	TRBJ1-1	CASSFETGGTEAFF	TGTGCCAGCAGCTTTGAGACAGGGGGTACTGAAGCTTTCTTT
TRBV5-1	TRBD2	-	TRBJ2-7	CASSLVGEGNEQYF	TGCGCCAGCAGCCTGGTAGGGGAGGGTAACGAGCAGTACTTC
TRBV27	TRBD1	-	TRBJ2-5	CASSFWDRGQETQYF	TGTGCCAGCAGTTTCTGGGACAGGGGGCAGGAGACCCAGTACTTC
TRBV7-9	-	-	TRBJ2-1	CSSSLGGGRRSYEQFF	TGTTCCAGCAGCTTAGGGGGGGGCAGGCGGAGCTATGAGCAGTTCTTC
TRBV2	-	once	TRBJ1-1	CASSETGSWDTEAFF	TGTGCCAGCAGCGAGACAGGCTCCTGGGACACTGAAGCTTTCTTT
TRBV4-3	-	-	TRBJ1-2	CASSPQTNYGYTF	TGCGCCAGCAGCCCACAGACTAACTATGGCTACACCTTC
TRBV7-9	TRBD2	-	TRBJ2-4	CASSPREGGTKNIQYF	TGTGCCAGCAGCCCACGTGAGGGAGGGACCAAAAACATTCAGTACTTC
TRBV30	-	-	TRBJ2-5	CAWRPTSQYF	TGTGCCTGGAGGCCGACTAGCCAGTACTTC
TRBV5-6	-	-	TRBJ1-2	CASSLASANYGYTF	TGTGCCAGCAGCTTGGCCTCAGCTAACTATGGCTACACCTTC
TRBV2	-	-	TRBJ2-5	CASSIRLIQETQYF	TGTGCCAGCAGTATCCGACTCATCCAAGAGACCCAGTACTTC
TRBV6-5	TRBD1	-	TRBJ1-4	CATAWTGPNEKLFF	TGTGCCACCGCATGGACAGGGCCTAATGAAAAACTGTTTTTT
TRBV5-1	TRBD2	-	TRBJ2-3	CASSLDGGGGTDTQYF	TGCGCCAGCAGCTTGGACGGCGGGGGGGGAACAGATACGCAGTATTTT
TRBV5-4	TRBD1	-	TRBJ2-2	CASSLGGTVDTGELFF	TGTGCCAGCAGCTTGGGTGGGACAGTAGACACCGGGGAGCTGTTTTTT
TRBV7-3	TRBD2	once	TRBJ2-2	CASSPLASGGLGTGELFF	TGTGCCAGCAGCCCCCTGGCTAGCGGGGGCCTAGGCACCGGGGAGCTGTTTTTT
TRBV7-9	-	few	TRBJ2-6	CASSGRSGANVLTF	TGTGCCAGCAGCGGGCGCTCTGGGGCCAACGTCCTGACTTTC
TRBV5-1	-	-	TRBJ1-3	CASSLMQAGIGNTIYF	TGCGCCAGCAGCTTGATGCAGGCGGGAATTGGAAACACCATATATTTT
TRBV4-1	-	-	TRBJ2-1	CASSQGPAGLYNEQFF	TGCGCCAGCAGCCAAGGCCCCGCGGGGCTTTACAATGAGCAGTTCTTC
TRBV6-1	-	-	TRBJ1-1	CASGRGIAEAFF	TGTGCCAGCGGCAGGGGTATCGCTGAAGCTTTCTTT
TRBV2	TRBD2	-	TRBJ2-3	CARKARGLADGTDTQYF	TGTGCCAGAAAAGCACGGGGACTAGCGGACGGCACAGATACGCAGTATTTT
TRBV2	TRBD2	-	TRBJ2-7	CAIGTSGISPQGEQYF	TGTGCCATCGGGACTAGCGGGATCTCTCCGCAAGGCGAGCAGTACTTC
TRBV20-1	-	-	TRBJ1-2	CSARLPGGYTF	TGCAGTGCTAGACTCCCGGGAGGCTACACCTTC
TRBV10-2	TRBD1	-	TRBJ1-5	CASSPGQGVQPQHF	TGCGCCAGCAGTCCGGGACAGGGGGTTCAGCCCCAGCATTTT
TRBV10-2	-	-	TRBJ1-1	CASSESEWSAYTEAFF	TGCGCCAGCAGTGAGAGCGAATGGAGTGCTTACACTGAAGCTTTCTTT
TRBV15	TRBD1	-	TRBJ2-7	CATSRGPGDRREF	TGTGCCACCAGCAGAGGTCCGGGGGACAGGAGAGAGTTC
TRBV19	TRBD2	few	TRBJ2-3	CASSQRMASGRWNTQYF	TGTGCCAGTAGCCAAAGGATGGCTAGCGGGAGATGGAATACGCAGTATTTT
TRBV7-9	-	-	TRBJ1-5	CASSLSGYSNQPQHF	TGTGCCAGCAGCTTATCCGGGTATAGCAATCAGCCCCAGCATTTT
TRBV7-8	TRBD1	-	TRBJ2-5	CASSLSGQTFGETQYF	TGTGCCAGCAGCTTATCGGGACAGACCTTCGGGGAGACCCAGTACTTC
TRBV5-1	-	-	TRBJ2-7	CASSLRNRDPYEQYF	TGCGCCAGCAGCTTGAGGAACAGGGACCCCTACGAGCAGTACTTC
TRBV5-1	TRBD1	-	TRBJ2-6	CASSSGTGPSGANVLTF	TGCGCCAGCAGCTCGGGGACAGGGCCCTCTGGGGCCAACGTCCTGACTTTC
TRBV9	-	once	TRBJ1-1	CASSVAEEYSEAFF	TGTGCCAGCAGCGTAGCTGAGGAGTATTCTGAAGCTTTCTTT
TRBV18	-	-	TRBJ2-7	CASSPPGTPNYEQYF	TGTGCCAGCTCACCCCCCGGGACACCGAACTACGAGCAGTACTTC
TRBV5-1	-	few	TRBJ1-4	CASSLAATNEKLFF	TGCGCCAGCAGCTTGGCTGCAACTAATGAAAAACTGTTTTTT
TRBV21-1	-	-	TRBJ1-2	CASSKVDTDRRCGYTF	TGTGCCAGCAGCAAAGTTGATACAGACAGGAGGTGCGGCTACACCTTC
TRBV7-3	-	-	TRBJ1-2	CASSSTNRGYGYTF	TGTGCCAGCAGCTCGACAAACCGGGGCTATGGCTACACCTTC
TRBV9	-	-	TRBJ2-1	CASTVRPGAGNEQFF	TGTGCCAGCACCGTAAGGCCAGGGGCGGGTAATGAGCAGTTCTTC
TRBV5-1	TRBD1	-	TRBJ2-6	CASSLVVRGLAGANVLTF	TGCGCCAGCAGCTTGGTCGTCAGGGGGCTTGCTGGGGCCAACGTCCTGACTTTC
TRBV15	-	-	TRBJ2-5	CATSQRIQETQYF	TGTGCCACCAGCCAGCGGATCCAAGAGACCCAGTACTTC
TRBV19	-	few	TRBJ2-7	CASSRSSLGTQYEQYF	TGTGCCAGTAGTAGATCATCCCTGGGGACTCAGTACGAGCAGTACTTC
TRBV19	-	-	TRBJ2-7	CASSILPSYEQYF	TGTGCCAGTAGTATCCTTCCTTCCTACGAGCAGTACTTC
TRBV19	-	-	TRBJ1-3	CASSRTASIGNTIYF	TGTGCCAGTAGCCGGACAGCGTCCATTGGAAACACCATATATTTT
TRBV7-2	TRBD2	few	TRBJ2-7	CASSSTTSGSGYEQYF	TGTGCCAGCAGCTCTACGACTAGCGGGAGCGGTTACGAGCAGTACTTC
TRBV4-3	TRBD2	-	TRBJ2-5	CASSQDYGLAGETQYF	TGCGCCAGCAGCCAAGATTACGGACTAGCGGGAGAGACCCAGTACTTC
TRBV11-2	-	few	TRBJ1-1	CASSFEGAVSTEAFF	TGTGCCAGCAGCTTCGAAGGAGCAGTAAGCACTGAAGCTTTCTTT
TRBV6-5	TRBD2	once	TRBJ2-7	CASSYTASGPSYEQYF	TGTGCCAGCAGTTACACCGCTAGCGGACCTTCTTACGAGCAGTACTTC
TRBV5-6	-	-	TRBJ1-1	CASSLRWTVNTEAFF	TGTGCCAGCAGCTTGAGGTGGACAGTGAACACTGAAGCTTTCTTT
TRBV29-1	TRBD1	-	TRBJ2-7	CSVVWTGGNEQYF	TGCAGCGTTGTGTGGACAGGGGGCAACGAGCAGTACTTC
TRBV4-1	-	-	TRBJ1-2	CASSQDLQPYGGYTF	TGCGCCAGCAGCCAAGATTTACAGCCTTATGGTGGCTACACCTTC